What follows are 9 T cell receptor beta chains derived from one specimen sequenced in a study of blood T cells in healthy people across ages. The authors ran a second PCR of about 6 to 12 cycles using a sample-barcoded 5' primer and a J-beta primer mix. TCRdb reanalysed the 5' RACE reads using MiXCR and keeps one entry per CDR3 protein. In the table there are about 700,000 distinct CDR3 sequences, 32% of which are singletons. Material: blood. Receptors were obtained from a woman older than 75 in good health.

Only one count was recorded for this clonotype. This is likely a read error, given that the CDR3 carries no conserved phenylalanine or tryptophan at its end. The chain couples TRBV4-2 to TRBJ2-7; the match to TRBD2 covers 8 bases. CDR3 length: 16 amino acids. Germline CDR1 is LGHNA and CDR2 is YNFKEQ. V was clipped by 0 bases and J by 4 bases; unmatched bases: 8. The CDR3 protein is CASSQERSPSGYEQYL. Written as DNA, the CDR3 is TGTGCCAGCAGCCAAGAGCGGTCGCCTAGCGGGTACGAGCAGTACTTA.

The chain carries TRBV30 and TRBJ2-3; weak D call: TRBD2 (6 bases). The germline CDR1 and CDR2 sequences are GTSNPN and SVGIG (reference sequence). V was trimmed by 4 bases and J by 2 bases, leaving 13 bases between them. CDR3 size: 14 residues. Here the CDR3 DNA reads TGTGCCTGGAACGTGGGACTTCACACAGATACGCAGTATTTT. Translation gives CAWNVGLHTDTQYF.

This clonotype was observed a handful of times. A much larger clone differs by one base, so this may be a read error. The chain has TRBV9 and TRBJ2-7; no clear D gene. CDR1 SGDLS and CDR2 YYNGEE come from the germline V gene. The CDR3 is 12 amino acids. Trimming took 0 bases from V and 7 from J, leaving 8 bases between them. CDR3: CASSVEWQEQYF. As DNA, the CDR3 is TGTGCCAGCAGCGTAGAGTGGCAAGAGCAGTACTTC. Variable domain in full (rest from reference TRBV9 and TRBJ2-7): DSGVTQTPKHLITATGQRVTLRCSPRSGDLSVYWYQQSLDQGLQFLIQYYNGEERAKGNILERFSAQQFPDLHSELNLSSLELGDSALYFCASSVEWQEQYFGPGTRLTVT.

The rearrangement joins TRBV27 to TRBJ1-2; unclear D gene. CDR3 length equals 16 residues. CDR1 and CDR2 from the germline V gene are MNHEY and SMNVEV (reference sequence). With 5 bases removed from V and 0 bases from J, the gap between germline ends came to 16 bases. CDR3 loop: CASSGLVGQTNYGYTF. As DNA, the CDR3 is TGTGCCAGCAGTGGCCTCGTCGGGCAGACTAACTATGGCTACACCTTC.

This clonotype was observed many times. This rearrangement joins TRBV29-1 to TRBJ2-3, with 8 bases lining up with TRBD2. The germline V gene encodes CDR1 SQVTM and CDR2 ANQGSEA. The CDR3 runs 15 residues. Trimming took 6 bases from V and 2 from J; bases not matched to a gene: 10. The CDR3: CSVDYSGEATDTQYF. The CDR3 nucleotides read TGCAGCGTCGATTATAGCGGGGAGGCCACAGATACGCAGTATTTT.

The rearrangement uses TRBV2 and TRBJ1-4; TRBD1 aligns across 7 bases. This CDR3 is built from 14 residues. V trimming: 6 bases; J trimming: 5 bases; junction bases outside the gene matches: 6. Germline V lookup: CDR1 SNHLY, CDR2 FYNNEI. This CDR3 reads CASRGTARNEKLFF. The CDR3 bases are TGTGCCAGCAGAGGGACAGCCCGGAATGAAAAACTGTTTTTT.

This clonotype was seen many times. The J gene is TRBJ1-5, the V gene TRBV20-1; unclear D gene. Germline loops: CDR1 DFQATT, CDR2 SNEGSKA (reference sequence). V lost 3 bases and J lost 0, with 15 bases in between. This CDR3 spans 16 amino acids. CDR3: CSASEPTVYSNQPQHF. Here the CDR3 DNA reads TGCAGTGCTAGCGAACCTACAGTTTATAGCAATCAGCCCCAGCATTTT.

Note on this clonotype: One end of the junction does not line up with germline, which may come from a read error. This chain connects TRBV6-1 to TRBJ1-5; no definite D call. The CDR3 is made up of 17 amino acids. Germline V CDR1 and CDR2: MNHNS, SASEGT. The CDR3 bases are TGTGCCAGCAGTGAACGAGGGTCGGGATGGTCAAATCAGCCCCCGCATTTT. Amino acid sequence: CASSERGSGWSNQPPHF.

Many counts were recorded for this clonotype. The chain couples TRBV5-1 to TRBJ1-2; 8 positions match TRBD1. The CDR3 covers 14 residues. The junction had 4 bases not matched to a gene; V was cut back by 1 base and J by 5 bases. CDR1 and CDR2 from the germline V gene are SGHRS and YFSETQ. CDR3 in DNA: TGCGCCAGCAGCTTGCAGGGGGCGCGGTATGGCTACACCTTC. This codes for CASSLQGARYGYTF.